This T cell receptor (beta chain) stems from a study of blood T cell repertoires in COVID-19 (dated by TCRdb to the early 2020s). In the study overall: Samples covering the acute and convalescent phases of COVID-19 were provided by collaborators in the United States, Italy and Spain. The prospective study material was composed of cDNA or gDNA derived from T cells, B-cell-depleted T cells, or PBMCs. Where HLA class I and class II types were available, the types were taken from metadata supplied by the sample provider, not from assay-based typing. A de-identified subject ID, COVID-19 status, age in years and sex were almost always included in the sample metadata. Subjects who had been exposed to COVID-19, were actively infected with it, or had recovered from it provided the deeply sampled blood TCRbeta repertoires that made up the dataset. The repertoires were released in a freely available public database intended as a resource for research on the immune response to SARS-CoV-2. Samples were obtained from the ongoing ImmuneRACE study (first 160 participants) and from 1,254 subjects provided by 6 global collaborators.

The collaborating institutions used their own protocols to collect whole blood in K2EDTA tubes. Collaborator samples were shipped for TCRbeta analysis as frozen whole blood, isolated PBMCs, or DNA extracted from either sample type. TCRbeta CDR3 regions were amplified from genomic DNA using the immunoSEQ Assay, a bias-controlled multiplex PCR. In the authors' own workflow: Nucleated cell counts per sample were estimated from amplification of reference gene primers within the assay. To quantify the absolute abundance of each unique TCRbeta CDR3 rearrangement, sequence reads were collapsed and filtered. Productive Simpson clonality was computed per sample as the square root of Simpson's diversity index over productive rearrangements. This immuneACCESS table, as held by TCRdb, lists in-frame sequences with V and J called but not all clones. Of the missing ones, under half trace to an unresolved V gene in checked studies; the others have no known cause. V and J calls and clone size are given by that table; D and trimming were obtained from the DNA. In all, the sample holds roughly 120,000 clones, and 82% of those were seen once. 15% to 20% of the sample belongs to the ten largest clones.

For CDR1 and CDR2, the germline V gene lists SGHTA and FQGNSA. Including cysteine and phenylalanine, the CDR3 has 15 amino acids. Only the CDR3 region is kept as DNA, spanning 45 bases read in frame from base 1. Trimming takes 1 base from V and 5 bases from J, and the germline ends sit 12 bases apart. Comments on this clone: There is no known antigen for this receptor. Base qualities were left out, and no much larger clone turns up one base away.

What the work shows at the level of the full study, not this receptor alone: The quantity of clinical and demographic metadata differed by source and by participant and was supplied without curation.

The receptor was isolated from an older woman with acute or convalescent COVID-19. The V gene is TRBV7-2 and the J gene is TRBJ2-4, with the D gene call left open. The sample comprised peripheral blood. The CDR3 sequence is CASSLGVGSQNIQYF. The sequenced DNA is TGTGCCAGCAGCTTAGGGGTGGGCAGTCAAAACATTCAGTACTTC.